This TCR beta chain was identified during a study of radiotherapy plus CTLA-4 blockade in lung cancer. This clone was picked up many times. Clones were read by immunoSEQ multiplex PCR, and TCRdb kept only the in-frame ones, dropping some. The sample records about 77,000 clones, under 75% being singletons. The length of the CDR3 is 11 residues. Trimming cost V 1 base and J 8 bases, with 6 bases left between them. In germline, CDR1 is SGHTS, CDR2 YDEGEE. People whose metastatic non-small-cell lung cancer was chemo-refractory got focal radiation along with CTLA-4 blockade by ipilimumab. The chain has TRBV5-8 and TRBJ1-1; D remains ambiguous. Sample: peripheral blood, taken from a patient treated with radiotherapy plus ipilimumab. This clonotype was sampled from a human donor with non-small cell lung cancer whose response to radiotherapy plus ipilimumab could not be evaluated. The CDR3 is CASSLLLEAFF. CDR3 coding DNA: TGTGCCAGCAGCTTGCTCCTCGAAGCTTTCTTT.